This TCR beta chain was identified in a study of blood T cell repertoires in COVID-19. Background on the study: Acute and convalescent COVID-19 samples came from the United States, Italy and Spain.

The CDR3 runs 14 residues. With V trimmed by 3 bases and J by 6 bases, 8 bases remained unmatched. The V gene's germline CDR1 is SGDLS and CDR2 YYNGEE. The method was immunoSEQ multiplex PCR; TCRdb's version includes in-frame clones alone and lacks a portion of them. The sample contains 200,000 or so clones, 65% to 85% of which appear only once. This clonotype was obtained from a woman aged 60-70 years with acute or convalescent COVID-19. The rearrangement links TRBV9 to TRBJ1-1; 7 positions match TRBD1. Material for sequencing was peripheral blood. CDR3 region: CASSATGDVAEAFF. The CDR3 nucleotides read TGTGCCAGCAGCGCAACAGGGGATGTCGCTGAAGCTTTCTTT.